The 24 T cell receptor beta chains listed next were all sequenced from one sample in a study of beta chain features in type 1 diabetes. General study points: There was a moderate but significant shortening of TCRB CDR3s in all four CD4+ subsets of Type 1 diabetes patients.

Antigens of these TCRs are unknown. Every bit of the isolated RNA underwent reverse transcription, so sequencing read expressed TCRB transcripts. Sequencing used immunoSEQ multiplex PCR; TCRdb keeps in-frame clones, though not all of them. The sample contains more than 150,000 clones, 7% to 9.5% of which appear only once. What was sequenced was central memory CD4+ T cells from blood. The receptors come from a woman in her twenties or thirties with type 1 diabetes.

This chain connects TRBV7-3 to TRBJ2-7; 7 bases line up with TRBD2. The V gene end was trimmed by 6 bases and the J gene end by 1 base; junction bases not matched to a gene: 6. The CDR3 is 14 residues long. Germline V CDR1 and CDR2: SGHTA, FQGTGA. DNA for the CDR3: TGTGCCAGCAGTTTGGCGGGAGAATCCTACGAGCAGTACTTC. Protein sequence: CASSLAGESYEQYF.

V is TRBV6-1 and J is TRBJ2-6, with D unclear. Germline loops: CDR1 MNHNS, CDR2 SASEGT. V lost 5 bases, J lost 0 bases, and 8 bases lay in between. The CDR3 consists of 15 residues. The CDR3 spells CASSSSGSGANVLTF. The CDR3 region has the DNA TGTGCCAGCAGTTCGTCGGGCTCTGGGGCCAACGTCCTGACTTTC.

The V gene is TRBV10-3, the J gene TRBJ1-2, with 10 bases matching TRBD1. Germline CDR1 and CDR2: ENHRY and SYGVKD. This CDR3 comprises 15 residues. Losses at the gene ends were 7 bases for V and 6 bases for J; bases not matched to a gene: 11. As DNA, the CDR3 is TGTGCCATCAACATAATGGGACAGGGGACCCATGGCTACACCTTC. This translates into CAINIMGQGTHGYTF.

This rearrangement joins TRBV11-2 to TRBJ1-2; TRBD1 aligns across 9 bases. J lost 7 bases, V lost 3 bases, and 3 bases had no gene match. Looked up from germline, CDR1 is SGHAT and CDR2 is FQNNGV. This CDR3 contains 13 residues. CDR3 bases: TGTGCCAGCAGCTTCGAGACAGGGGGTGGCTACACCTTC. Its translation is CASSFETGGGYTF.

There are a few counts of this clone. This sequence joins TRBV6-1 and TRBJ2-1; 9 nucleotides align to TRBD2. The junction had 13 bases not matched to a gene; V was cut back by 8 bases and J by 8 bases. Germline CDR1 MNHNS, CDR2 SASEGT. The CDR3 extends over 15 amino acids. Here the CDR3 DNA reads TGTGCCAGCCAACCTGAGGGCGGGAGGGGCGATGAGCAGTTCTTC. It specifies CASQPEGGRGDEQFF.

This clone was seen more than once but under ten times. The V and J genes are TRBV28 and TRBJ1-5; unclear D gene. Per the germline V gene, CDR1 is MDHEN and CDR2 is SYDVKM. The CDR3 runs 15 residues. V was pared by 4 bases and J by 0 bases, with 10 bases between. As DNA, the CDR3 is TGTGCCAGCAGTTCTTCACAGTATAGCAATCAGCCCCAGCATTTT. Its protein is CASSSSQYSNQPQHF.

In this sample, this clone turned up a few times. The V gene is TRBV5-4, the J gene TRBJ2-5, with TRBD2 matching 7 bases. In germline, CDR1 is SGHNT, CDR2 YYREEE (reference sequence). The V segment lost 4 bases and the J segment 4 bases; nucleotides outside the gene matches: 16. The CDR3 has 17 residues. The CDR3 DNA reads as TGTGCCAGCAGCCCACCAGCGGGGCGGGAAGGAGTAGAGACCCAGTACTTC. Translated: CASSPPAGREGVETQYF.

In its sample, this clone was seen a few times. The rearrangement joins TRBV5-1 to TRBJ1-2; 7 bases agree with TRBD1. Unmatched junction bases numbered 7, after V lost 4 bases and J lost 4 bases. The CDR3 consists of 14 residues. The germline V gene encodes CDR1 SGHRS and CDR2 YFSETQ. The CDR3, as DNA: TGCGCCAGCAGCCCCGGACAGGAGACCTATGGCTACACCTTC. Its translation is CASSPGQETYGYTF.

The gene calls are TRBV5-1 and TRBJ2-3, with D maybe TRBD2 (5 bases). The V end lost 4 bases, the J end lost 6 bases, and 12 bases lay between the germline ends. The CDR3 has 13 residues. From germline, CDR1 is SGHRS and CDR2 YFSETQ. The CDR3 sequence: CASSPGMGDTQYF. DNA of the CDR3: TGCGCCAGCAGCCCCGGGATGGGGGATACGCAGTATTTT.

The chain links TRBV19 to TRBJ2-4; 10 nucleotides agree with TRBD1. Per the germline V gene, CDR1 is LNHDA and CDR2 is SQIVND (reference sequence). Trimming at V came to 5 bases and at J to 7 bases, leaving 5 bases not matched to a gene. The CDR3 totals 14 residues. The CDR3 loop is CASSVTGQGNIQYF. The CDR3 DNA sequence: TGTGCCAGTAGTGTAACGGGACAGGGGAACATTCAGTACTTC.

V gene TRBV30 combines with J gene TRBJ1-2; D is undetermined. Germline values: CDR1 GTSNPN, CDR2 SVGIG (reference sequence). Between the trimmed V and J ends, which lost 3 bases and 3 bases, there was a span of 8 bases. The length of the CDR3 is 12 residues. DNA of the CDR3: TGTGCCTGGAGCAGCGGGGACTATGGCTACACCTTC. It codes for CAWSSGDYGYTF.

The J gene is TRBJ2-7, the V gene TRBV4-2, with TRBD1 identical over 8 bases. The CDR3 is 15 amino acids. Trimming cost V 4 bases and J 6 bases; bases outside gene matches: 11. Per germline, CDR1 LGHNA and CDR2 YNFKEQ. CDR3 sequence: CASSPQAQGATEQYF. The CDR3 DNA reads TGTGCCAGCAGCCCCCAGGCGCAGGGGGCGACCGAGCAGTACTTC.

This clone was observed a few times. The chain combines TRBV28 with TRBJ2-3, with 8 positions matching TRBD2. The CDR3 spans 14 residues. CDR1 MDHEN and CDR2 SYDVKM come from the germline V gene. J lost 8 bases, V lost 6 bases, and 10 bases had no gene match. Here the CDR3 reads CASRTEAGVGTQYF. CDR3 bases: TGTGCCAGCAGAACCGAAGCGGGAGTGGGTACGCAGTATTTT.

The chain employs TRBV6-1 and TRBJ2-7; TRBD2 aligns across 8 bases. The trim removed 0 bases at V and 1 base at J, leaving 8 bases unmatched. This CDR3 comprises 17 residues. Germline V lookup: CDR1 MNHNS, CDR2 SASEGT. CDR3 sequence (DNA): TGTGCCAGCAGTGAAGCCAGAGGGAGCGGGAGTTCCTACGAGCAGTACTTC. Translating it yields CASSEARGSGSSYEQYF.

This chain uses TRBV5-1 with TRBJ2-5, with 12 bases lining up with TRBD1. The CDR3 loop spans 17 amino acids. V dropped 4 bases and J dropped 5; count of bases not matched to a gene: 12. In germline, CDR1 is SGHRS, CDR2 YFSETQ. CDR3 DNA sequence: TGCGCCAGCAGCCCGGGACAGGGGGCAAACAGAGGGGAGACCCAGTACTTC. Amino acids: CASSPGQGANRGETQYF.

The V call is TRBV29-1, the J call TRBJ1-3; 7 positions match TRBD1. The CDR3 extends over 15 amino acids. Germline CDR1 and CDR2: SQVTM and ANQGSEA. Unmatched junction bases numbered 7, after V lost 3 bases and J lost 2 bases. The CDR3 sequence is CSVDPRTGTGNTIYF. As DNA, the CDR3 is TGCAGCGTTGACCCCAGGACAGGAACTGGAAACACCATATATTTT.

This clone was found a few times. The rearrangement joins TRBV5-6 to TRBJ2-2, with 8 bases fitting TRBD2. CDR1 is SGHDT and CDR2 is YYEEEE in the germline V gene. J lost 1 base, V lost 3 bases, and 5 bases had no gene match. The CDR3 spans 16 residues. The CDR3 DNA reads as TGTGCCAGCAGCTCCCCCAGCGGGGGGAACACCGGGGAGCTGTTTTTT. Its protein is CASSSPSGGNTGELFF.

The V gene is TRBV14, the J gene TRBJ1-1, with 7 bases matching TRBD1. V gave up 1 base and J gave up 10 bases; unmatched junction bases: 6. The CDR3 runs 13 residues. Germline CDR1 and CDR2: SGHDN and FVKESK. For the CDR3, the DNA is TGTGCCAGCAGCCAAGCAGACAGGGTCACAGCTTTCTTT. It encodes CASSQADRVTAFF.

The CDR3 here is CASSLAGGLGETQYF. The CDR3, as DNA: TGTGCCAGCAGCTTAGCGGGAGGATTAGGAGAGACCCAGTACTTC. This sequence joins TRBV9 and TRBJ2-5; the match to TRBD2 covers 10 bases. Trimming removed 4 bases from V and 4 bases from J; junction bases left unmatched: 7. The CDR3 is 15 amino acids. Germline values: CDR1 SGDLS, CDR2 YYNGEE.

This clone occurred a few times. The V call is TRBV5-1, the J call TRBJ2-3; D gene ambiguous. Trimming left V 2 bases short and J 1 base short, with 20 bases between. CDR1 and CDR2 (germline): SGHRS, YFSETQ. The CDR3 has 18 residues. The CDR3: CASSFYFGGELGTDTQYF. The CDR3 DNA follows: TGCGCCAGCAGCTTCTATTTTGGTGGTGAGCTAGGCACAGATACGCAGTATTTT.

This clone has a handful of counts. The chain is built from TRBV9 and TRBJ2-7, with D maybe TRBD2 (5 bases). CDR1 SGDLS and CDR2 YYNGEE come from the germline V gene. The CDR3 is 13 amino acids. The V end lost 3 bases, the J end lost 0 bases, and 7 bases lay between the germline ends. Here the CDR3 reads CASSGLSSYEQYF. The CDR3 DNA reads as TGTGCCAGCAGCGGACTATCCTCCTACGAGCAGTACTTC.

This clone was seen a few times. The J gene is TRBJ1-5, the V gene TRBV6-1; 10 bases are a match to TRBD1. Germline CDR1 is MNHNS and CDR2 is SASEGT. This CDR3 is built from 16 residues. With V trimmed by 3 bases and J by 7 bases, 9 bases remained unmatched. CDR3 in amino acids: CASSDRDRGNWQPQHF. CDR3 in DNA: TGTGCCAGCAGTGACCGGGACAGGGGTAACTGGCAGCCCCAGCATTTT.

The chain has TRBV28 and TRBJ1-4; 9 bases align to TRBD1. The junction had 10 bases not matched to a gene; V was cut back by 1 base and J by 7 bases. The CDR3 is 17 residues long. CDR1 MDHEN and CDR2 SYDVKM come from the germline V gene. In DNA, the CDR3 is TGTGCCAGCAGTTTATATACAGGGACAGGGTCTCTTGAAAAACTGTTTTTT. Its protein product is CASSLYTGTGSLEKLFF. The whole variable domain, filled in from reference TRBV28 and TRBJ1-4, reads DVKVTQSSRYLVKRTGEKVFLECVQDMDHENMFWYRQDPGLGLRLIYFSYDVKMKEKGDIPEGYSVSREKKERFSLILESASTNQTSMYLCASSLYTGTGSLEKLFFGSGTQLSVL.

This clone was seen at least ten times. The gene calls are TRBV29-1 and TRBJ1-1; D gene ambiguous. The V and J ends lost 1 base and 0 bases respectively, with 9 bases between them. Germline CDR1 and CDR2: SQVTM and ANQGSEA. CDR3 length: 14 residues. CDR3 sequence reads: CSVEGAALNTEAFF. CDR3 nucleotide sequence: TGCAGCGTTGAAGGCGCAGCGCTGAACACTGAAGCTTTCTTT.